These 31 T cell receptor beta chains were sequenced from one sample in a study of identifying expanded T cells in peripheral blood. Produced via immunoSEQ multiplex PCR; TCRdb's table is partial and in-frame only. Of tens of thousands of clones in the sample, 89% are singletons; the top ten hold 2.8%. Sequencing used blood. The receptors originated from a person between 18 and 69 years old in good health.

The chain employs TRBV11-2 and TRBJ2-7; D may be TRBD2 (5 bases). The V end lost 5 bases, the J end lost 7 bases, and 12 bases lay between the germline ends. This CDR3 spans 12 amino acids. Germline CDR1 SGHAT, CDR2 FQNNGV. The CDR3 loop is CASSRSPGEQYF. The CDR3 bases are TGTGCCAGCAGCCGCTCCCCGGGGGAGCAGTACTTC.

This chain uses TRBV28 with TRBJ2-3, with 7 positions matching TRBD1. From germline, CDR1 is MDHEN and CDR2 SYDVKM. The junction had 3 bases not matched to a gene; V was cut back by 1 base and J by 5 bases. The CDR3 is made up of 14 amino acids. The CDR3 is CASSLSAGGDTQYF. The CDR3, as DNA: TGTGCCAGCAGTTTATCCGCAGGGGGAGATACGCAGTATTTT.

V is TRBV19 and J is TRBJ2-7, with D tentatively TRBD1 (6 bases). This CDR3 comprises 14 residues. From germline, CDR1 is LNHDA and CDR2 SQIVND (reference sequence). Trimming left V 6 bases short and J 3 bases short, with 15 bases between. The CDR3, as DNA: TGTGCCAGTAGCTATACTGGGGGCGGCTACGAGCAGTACTTC. Its protein is CASSYTGGGYEQYF.

In the case of this clone: The same CDR3 arises from other DNA sequences in this sample as well. J is TRBJ2-7 and V is TRBV5-1; tentative D call: TRBD2 (6 bases). The CDR3 spans 14 residues. Trimming cost V 5 bases and J 0 bases, with 12 bases left between them. CDR1 SGHRS and CDR2 YFSETQ come from the germline V gene. The CDR3: CASSLQAGSYEQYF. DNA of the CDR3: TGCGCCAGCAGTCTGCAAGCGGGCTCCTACGAGCAGTACTTC.

This chain connects TRBV6-5 to TRBJ2-3, with TRBD2 as a possible D gene (6 bases). CDR3 length: 16 amino acids. From germline, CDR1 is MNHEY and CDR2 SVGAGI. The V end was cut by 0 bases, the J end by 0 bases, with 10 bases between. The CDR3 DNA reads as TGTGCCAGCAGTTACTCGAAGGGGACTAGCACAGATACGCAGTATTTT. It yields the protein CASSYSKGTSTDTQYF.

This rearrangement joins TRBV6-6 to TRBJ1-2, with D unresolved. The CDR3 totals 14 residues. Germline-derived CDR1 and CDR2 are MNHNY and SVGAGI (reference sequence). V lost 6 bases and J 3 bases, leaving 14 bases between the germline ends. This chain's CDR3 is CASRPGSGYYGYTF. The DNA of the CDR3 is TGTGCCAGCAGGCCGGGATCTGGATACTATGGCTACACCTTC.

The chain links TRBV5-8 to TRBJ2-5; D possibly corresponds to TRBD1 (6 bases). Germline assignment: CDR1 SGHTS and CDR2 YDEGEE. This CDR3 has 15 residues. Trimming removed 2 bases at V and 4 bases at J, with 15 bases between. DNA for the CDR3: TGTGCCAGCAGCTTATTTGGACAAGGGGGAGAGACCCAGTACTTC. Protein sequence: CASSLFGQGGETQYF.

The chain employs TRBV19 and TRBJ2-1; the match to TRBD2 covers 8 bases. Trimming removed 6 bases from V and 9 bases from J; junction bases left unmatched: 16. This CDR3 comprises 16 residues. The germline V gene has CDR1 LNHDA and CDR2 SQIVND (reference sequence). CDR3 sequence: CASSHKGAGVLSEQFF. CDR3 DNA: TGTGCCAGTAGCCACAAAGGAGCGGGAGTTTTGAGTGAGCAGTTCTTC.

This chain uses TRBV30 with TRBJ1-4; 11 bases line up with TRBD1. Germline V gives CDR1 GTSNPN, CDR2 SVGIG (reference sequence). The trim removed 4 bases at V and 2 bases at J, leaving 6 bases unmatched. This CDR3 is 16 amino acids long. For the CDR3, the DNA is TGTGCCTGGACCGGACAGGGGGCGAGCACTAATGAAAAACTGTTTTTT. Translation: CAWTGQGASTNEKLFF.

The rearrangement joins TRBV6-5 to TRBJ2-7; D possibly corresponds to TRBD2 (6 bases). Trimming pared 5 bases from V and 9 bases from J, leaving 17 bases between. Germline lookup yields CDR1 MNHEY and CDR2 SVGAGI. The CDR3 sequence is 13 residues long. In DNA form, the CDR3 reads TGTGCCAGCAGTCGGGGGACCGCAGGGACGCAGTACTTC. It yields the protein CASSRGTAGTQYF.

This clone was observed a single time. The chain carries TRBV6-1 and TRBJ1-4; D ambiguous. CDR3 length: 14 residues. CDR1 is MNHNS, CDR2 SASEGT, per germline. Trimming cost V 1 base and J 8 bases, with 11 bases left between them. As DNA, the CDR3 is TGTGCCAGCAGTGAAGGGCCTTCGGGGGAAAAACTGTTTTTT. Its protein product is CASSEGPSGEKLFF.

This chain joins TRBV19 and TRBJ1-2; D ambiguous. The V gene lost 3 bases and the J gene lost 7 bases, with 12 bases spanning the gap. Germline CDR1 is LNHDA and CDR2 is SQIVND (reference sequence). CDR3 length: 13 amino acids. In DNA, the CDR3 is TGTGCCAGTAGTATTAATGGTAATGGTGGCTACACCTTC. It is translated as CASSINGNGGYTF.

This rearrangement joins TRBV5-1 to TRBJ2-3; D gene unclear. Germline lookup yields CDR1 SGHRS and CDR2 YFSETQ. The V end lost 0 bases, the J end lost 0 bases, and 2 bases lay between the germline ends. The CDR3 spans 13 residues. The CDR3 DNA reads TGCGCCAGCAGCTTGGACAGCACAGATACGCAGTATTTT. It codes for CASSLDSTDTQYF.

The chain employs TRBV9 and TRBJ1-1; no clear D. Germline V gene lookup returns CDR1 SGDLS and CDR2 YYNGEE. The V end lost 4 bases, the J end lost 1 base, and 20 bases lay between the germline ends. The CDR3 has 17 residues. The CDR3 sequence: CASSSWPRVRPNTEAFF. The CDR3 DNA sequence: TGTGCCAGCAGCTCCTGGCCTCGGGTGCGGCCGAACACTGAAGCTTTCTTT.

The rearrangement joins TRBV7-8 to TRBJ1-6; 7 nucleotides agree with TRBD1. Trimming at V came to 5 bases and at J to 7 bases, leaving 14 bases not matched to a gene. Germline-derived CDR1 and CDR2 are SGHVS and FQNEAQ. The CDR3 spans 17 residues. CDR3: CASSTHVIWDSNSPLHF. The CDR3 DNA follows: TGTGCCAGCAGCACCCACGTCATTTGGGACAGCAATTCACCCCTCCACTTT.

The rearrangement links TRBV11-2 to TRBJ2-7, with 8 nucleotides matching TRBD1. The CDR3 spans 17 residues. Per the germline V gene, CDR1 is SGHAT and CDR2 is FQNNGV. V was clipped by 4 bases and J by 2 bases; unmatched bases: 13. The CDR3 region has the DNA TGTGCCAGCAGCTCCGGGACAGGTATTTTTAATACCTACGAGCAGTACTTC. Translation: CASSSGTGIFNTYEQYF.

This chain connects TRBV9 to TRBJ2-1, with 9 nucleotides matching TRBD2. Looked up from germline, CDR1 is SGDLS and CDR2 is YYNGEE. V gave up 3 bases and J gave up 2 bases; unmatched junction bases: 0. CDR3 size: 14 residues. The chain's CDR3 is CASSASGAYNEQFF. The CDR3 nucleotides read TGTGCCAGCAGCGCTAGCGGGGCCTACAATGAGCAGTTCTTC.

The V call is TRBV4-1, the J call TRBJ2-1; 8 positions agree with TRBD2. The CDR3 contains 17 residues. Germline V CDR1 and CDR2: MGHRA, YSYEKL. V was pared by 1 base and J by 3 bases, with 8 bases of the junction left unmatched. CDR3 DNA sequence: TGCGCCAGCAGCCAAGGGTATAGCGGGGCCCGCTACAATGAGCAGTTCTTC. As protein: CASSQGYSGARYNEQFF.

The rearrangement joins TRBV5-3 to TRBJ1-1; the D is unclear. TRBV5-3 is an open reading frame, and its role is uncertain. V was cut by 8 bases and J by 7 bases, with 18 bases left in between. The CDR3 sequence is 13 residues long. CDR3 sequence: CASSQTEGGEAFF. The CDR3 DNA reads as TGTGCCAGCAGCCAAACGGAGGGCGGTGAAGCTTTCTTT.

There are a few counts of this clone. This chain links TRBV27 with TRBJ2-5; 15 bases are shared with TRBD2. The J segment lost 5 bases and the V segment lost 6 bases, leaving 4 bases of the junction unmatched. In germline, CDR1 is MNHEY, CDR2 SMNVEV (reference sequence). This CDR3 comprises 15 residues. CDR3 region: CASSGLAGGPETQYF. For the CDR3, the DNA is TGTGCCAGCAGCGGACTAGCGGGGGGGCCCGAGACCCAGTACTTC.

This clone was observed once. The V and J genes are TRBV18 and TRBJ1-1, with 10 bases identical to TRBD1. In germline, CDR1 is KGHSH, CDR2 LQKENI. The junction had 7 bases not matched to a gene; V was cut back by 6 bases and J by 6 bases. The CDR3 has 14 residues. This chain's CDR3 is CASSPMDRGSEAFF. DNA of the CDR3: TGTGCCAGCTCGCCTATGGACAGGGGGTCTGAAGCTTTCTTT.

J is TRBJ1-4 and V is TRBV11-1; unclear D gene. The V gene lost 4 bases and the J gene lost 8 bases, with 8 bases spanning the gap. The CDR3 contains 12 residues. Germline lookup yields CDR1 SGHAT and CDR2 FQDESV (reference sequence). As DNA, the CDR3 is TGTGCCAGCAGCTCGGAGGACGAAAAACTGTTTTTT. This translates into CASSSEDEKLFF.

This clone was found once. The rearrangement uses TRBV11-1 and TRBJ2-2, with D possibly matching TRBD2 (6 bases). V lost 1 base and J lost 2, with 11 bases in between. The germline CDR1 and CDR2 sequences are SGHAT and FQDESV (reference sequence). The CDR3 contains 16 residues. The CDR3 loop is CASSLDAGYNTGELFF. The CDR3 DNA sequence: TGTGCCAGCAGCTTAGATGCGGGATATAACACCGGGGAGCTGTTTTTT.

CDR3 amino acids: CASSVNQQAPISEQYF. The CDR3 DNA reads as TGTGCCAGCAGCGTAAATCAACAGGCCCCTATCAGCGAGCAGTACTTC. The chain couples TRBV9 to TRBJ2-7; possibly TRBD1 for D (5 bases). In germline, CDR1 is SGDLS, CDR2 YYNGEE. This CDR3 spans 16 amino acids. V dropped 1 base and J dropped 6 bases, with 20 bases sitting between them.

The V and J genes are TRBV27 and TRBJ2-2; D may be TRBD2 (5 bases). V lost 4 bases, J lost 2 bases, and 11 bases lay in between. The CDR3 runs 15 residues. In germline, CDR1 is MNHEY, CDR2 SMNVEV (reference sequence). For the CDR3, the DNA is TGTGCCAGCAGTTACCTAGCCCTAAACACCGGGGAGCTGTTTTTT. This gives the protein CASSYLALNTGELFF.

The V call is TRBV11-2, the J call TRBJ2-3; the D gene is possibly TRBD2 (5 bases). V was clipped by 0 bases and J by 0 bases, with 7 bases between them. The CDR3 extends over 15 amino acids. Germline lookup yields CDR1 SGHAT and CDR2 FQNNGV. The CDR3 DNA follows: TGTGCCAGCAGCTTAGAACTAGGGAGCACAGATACGCAGTATTTT. Protein product: CASSLELGSTDTQYF. Using reference TRBV11-2 and TRBJ2-3 for the parts outside the CDR3, the full variable domain is EAGVAQSPRYKIIEKRQSVAFWCNPISGHATLYWYQQILGQGPKLLIQFQNNGVVDDSQLPKDRFSAERLKGVDSTLKIQPAKLEDSAVYLCASSLELGSTDTQYFGPGTRLTVL.

The chain couples TRBV18 to TRBJ2-3, with 13 bases identical to TRBD2. The CDR3 extends over 17 amino acids. Trimming took 3 bases from V and 0 from J; bases not matched to a gene: 3. CDR1 and CDR2 from the germline V gene are KGHSH and LQKENI. This CDR3 reads CASSPRTSGSSTDTQYF. The DNA for the CDR3 is TGTGCCAGCTCACCCCGGACTAGCGGGAGTAGCACAGATACGCAGTATTTT.

This sequence joins TRBV2 and TRBJ2-4, with D unresolved. The CDR3 has 14 amino acids. Trimming left V 3 bases short and J 0 bases short, with 6 bases between. Germline lookup yields CDR1 SNHLY and CDR2 FYNNEI. The CDR3 DNA is TGTGCCAGCAGTGAGGTATTAGCCAAAAACATTCAGTACTTC. It specifies CASSEVLAKNIQYF.

The V gene is TRBV7-9, the J gene TRBJ2-1; 7 positions agree with TRBD2. The CDR3 covers 18 residues. V trimming: 5 bases; J trimming: 4 bases; junction bases outside the gene matches: 17. Looked up from germline, CDR1 is SEHNR and CDR2 is FQNEAQ (reference sequence). The CDR3 loop reads CASSLNRTRTRVYNEQFF. The CDR3 nucleotides are TGTGCCAGCAGCCTTAATCGGACCCGGACTAGAGTGTACAATGAGCAGTTCTTC. Filled out from reference TRBV7-9 and TRBJ2-1, the complete variable domain reads DTGVSQNPRHKITKRGQNVTFRCDPISEHNRLYWYRQTLGQGPEFLTYFQNEAQLEKSRLLSDRFSAERPKGSFSTLEIQRTEQGDSAMYLCASSLNRTRTRVYNEQFFGPGTRLTVL.

The chain couples TRBV18 to TRBJ2-5; TRBD2 matches at 13 bases. J lost 5 bases, V lost 8 bases, and 8 bases had no gene match. CDR1 is KGHSH and CDR2 is LQKENI in the germline V gene. This CDR3 is 15 amino acids long. Here the CDR3 reads CASATSGGARETQYF. In DNA, the CDR3 is TGTGCCAGCGCCACTAGCGGGGGGGCCCGGGAGACCCAGTACTTC.

V gene TRBV29-1 combines with J gene TRBJ1-2; D gene uncertain. CDR3 length: 14 amino acids. Trimming removed 3 bases from V and 3 bases from J, with 14 bases in between. Germline assignment: CDR1 SQVTM and CDR2 ANQGSEA. The CDR3 sequence is CSVEGPFFDYGYTF. For the CDR3, the DNA is TGCAGCGTTGAGGGCCCCTTCTTTGACTATGGCTACACCTTC.